This T cell receptor beta chain was identified during a study of response to subunit inactivated influenza vaccine. The study, taken as a whole, reports: Authors suggested few new T cells are recruited by each seasonal influenza vaccination.

A word on this clonotype: What it recognizes is unknown.

This CDR3 has 16 residues. With 5 bases clipped from V and 7 bases from J, the junction kept 7 bases outside the gene matches. A single record per CDR3 protein comes from TCRdb applying MiXCR to the RT-PCR reads. The sample shows just over 300,000 distinct CDR3 sequences, roughly 20% of them seen only once. This clonotype originated in a man between 45 and 75 years old who received an inactivated influenza vaccine. This specimen was PBMCs from blood, taken about 20 months after vaccination. This chain connects TRBV12-3 or TRBV12-4 to TRBJ2-1, with TRBD2 matching over 14 bases. CDR3 in amino acids: CASSARLAGGPNEQFF. Here the CDR3 DNA reads TGTGCCAGCAGTGCAAGACTAGCGGGAGGGCCGAATGAGCAGTTCTTC.